Included here is one TCR beta chain sequence, with context. Its specificity is unknown. These data are taken from a study of T-cell reconstitution after alpha-beta-depleted transplantation in children. Unique molecular identifiers were incorporated during preparation of the TCRbeta library. In TCRdb, the PCR reads were re-called with MiXCR into one record per CDR3 protein. The sample contains about 980,000 distinct CDR3 sequences, about 29% of which appear only once. Study-wide points: Surviving recipient T cells and thymic progenitors accounted for the high day-60 TCRbeta diversity observed in some patients. Once a year had passed after transplant, T-cell counts and diversity came mostly from newly produced T cells. Several hundred rapidly expanded clones from non-depleted graft cells reportedly supplied alpha-beta T cells about two months post-transplant.

V was trimmed by 4 bases and J by 3 bases, leaving 12 bases between them. CDR1 and CDR2 from the germline V gene are MNHEY and SVGAGI. The CDR3 runs 14 residues. Sequencing was performed on PBMCs, mostly from graft donor cells, taken 360 days after TCRalphabeta/CD19-depleted stem cell transplant. This TCR was sampled from a boy under three years old who had a stem cell transplant for SCID, so the T cells may come from the graft donor. The V call is TRBV6-5, the J call TRBJ1-1; D is ambiguous. The CDR3 here is CASSSNDMDTEAFF. In nucleotides, the CDR3 is TGTGCCAGCAGTTCAAATGATATGGACACTGAAGCTTTCTTT.